Following are 22 T cell receptor beta chains from one sample sequenced in a study of T cell responses to AZD1222 COVID-19 vaccine. Method: immunoSEQ multiplex PCR; TCRdb's copy keeps in-frame clones and lacks some. This table holds fewer than 110,000 clones, around 90% found once. The sequencing here drew on peripheral blood, taken on day 0 of AZD1222 vaccination. These receptors were taken from an adult in good health.

This chain uses TRBV4-1 with TRBJ2-4; D not resolved. With 0 bases removed from V and 3 bases from J, the gap between germline ends came to 6 bases. Germline lookup yields CDR1 MGHRA and CDR2 YSYEKL. This CDR3 region has 14 residues. The DNA of the CDR3 is TGCGCCAGCAGCCAAGATGGGATCAAAAACATTCAGTACTTC. It yields the protein CASSQDGIKNIQYF.

This sequence joins TRBV27 and TRBJ2-5, with a tentative D call TRBD2 (6 bases). Trimming left V 6 bases short and J 5 bases short, with 13 bases between. This CDR3 has 13 amino acids. Germline assignment: CDR1 MNHEY and CDR2 SMNVEV (reference sequence). The CDR3 DNA follows: TGTGCCAGCAGCGGTCCGGGGAGGGAGACCCAGTACTTC. Translating gives CASSGPGRETQYF.

The chain couples TRBV6-1 to TRBJ1-5; TRBD1 matches at 9 bases. Trimming at V came to 5 bases and at J to 2 bases, leaving 10 bases not matched to a gene. There are 17 residues in the CDR3. Germline loops: CDR1 MNHNS, CDR2 SASEGT. The DNA of the CDR3 is TGTGCCAGCAGTAAAGGGGGGACAGGGTACGGCAATCAGCCCCAGCATTTT. Amino acids: CASSKGGTGYGNQPQHF.

This clone was observed once. The chain is built from TRBV19 and TRBJ2-4; 8 nucleotides line up with TRBD1. V gave up 3 bases and J gave up 3 bases; unmatched junction bases: 10. The CDR3 sequence is 17 residues long. CDR1 LNHDA and CDR2 SQIVND come from the germline V gene (reference sequence). This chain's CDR3 is CASSIPPGQAGKNIQYF. CDR3 in DNA: TGTGCCAGTAGTATCCCCCCGGGACAGGCGGGCAAAAACATTCAGTACTTC. The variable domain in full, completed from reference TRBV19 and TRBJ2-4, reads DGGITQSPKYLFRKEGQNVTLSCEQNLNHDAMYWYRQDPGQGLRLIYYSQIVNDFQKGDIAEGYSVSREKKESFPLTVTSAQKNPTAFYLCASSIPPGQAGKNIQYFGAGTRLSVL.

This clone was picked up one time. J is TRBJ1-4 and V is TRBV7-8, with D perhaps matching TRBD1 (6 bases). The germline V gene encodes CDR1 SGHVS and CDR2 FQNEAQ. This CDR3 contains 14 residues. The germline V and J ends were trimmed by 3 bases and 8 bases, with 13 bases remaining between them. CDR3: CASSFRTASEKLFF. CDR3 nucleotide sequence: TGTGCCAGCAGCTTTAGGACAGCTAGCGAAAAACTGTTTTTT.

The rearrangement links TRBV2 to TRBJ2-2; no clear D gene. Germline V gene sequence: CDR1 SNHLY, CDR2 FYNNEI. V lost 7 bases, J lost 1 base, and 10 bases lay in between. This CDR3 has 14 amino acids. CDR3: CASKVPGNTGELFF. As DNA, the CDR3 is TGTGCCAGCAAGGTCCCAGGGAACACCGGGGAGCTGTTTTTT.

This rearrangement joins TRBV30 to TRBJ1-5, with D unresolved. Trimming pared 1 base from V and 9 bases from J, leaving 13 bases between. Per the germline V gene, CDR1 is GTSNPN and CDR2 is SVGIG (reference sequence). This CDR3 is built from 13 residues. The CDR3 DNA sequence: TGTGCCTGGAGTGGTATGGGGAAAACGCCCCAGCATTTT. Protein product: CAWSGMGKTPQHF.

This clone was recorded only once. The V gene is TRBV16, the J gene TRBJ2-4; D gene ambiguous. V was clipped by 1 base and J by 5 bases, with 6 bases between them. This CDR3 contains 13 residues. Germline CDR1 reads KGHSY; CDR2 reads FQNENV. In DNA form, the CDR3 reads TGTGCCAGCAGCCAATTAATTGAAAACATTCAGTACTTC. As protein: CASSQLIENIQYF.

The J gene is TRBJ2-5, the V gene TRBV11-3, with D possibly TRBD1 on 6 matching bases. The V end lost 4 bases, the J end lost 2 bases, and 11 bases lay between the germline ends. Germline V lookup: CDR1 SGHNT, CDR2 YENEEA. CDR3 length: 14 residues. CDR3 in amino acids: CASSSRTEQETQYF. The CDR3 nucleotides read TGTGCCAGCAGCTCCCGGACAGAGCAAGAGACCCAGTACTTC.

The chain employs TRBV5-5 and TRBJ1-2; D perhaps matches TRBD1 (5 bases). V gave up 1 base and J gave up 4 bases, with 11 bases separating them. The CDR3 covers 14 residues. Germline V lookup: CDR1 SGHKS, CDR2 YYEKEE (reference sequence). CDR3 region: CASSLRGIGYGYTF. CDR3 in DNA: TGTGCCAGCAGCTTGAGGGGAATTGGCTATGGCTACACCTTC.

The V call is TRBV27, the J call TRBJ2-1; D is unresolved. V was cut by 2 bases and J by 2 bases, with 10 bases left in between. CDR3 length: 15 residues. Germline CDR1 and CDR2: MNHEY and SMNVEV (reference sequence). In nucleotides, the CDR3 is TGTGCCAGCAGTTTAACCGTGTGGCCCTACAATGAGCAGTTCTTC. It yields the protein CASSLTVWPYNEQFF.

This clone came up once. The chain is built from TRBV10-2 and TRBJ2-7; D unclear. Germline lookup yields CDR1 WSHSY and CDR2 SAAADI. Trimming removed 5 bases at V and 6 bases at J, with 8 bases between. The CDR3 is made up of 11 amino acids. Written as DNA, the CDR3 is TGCGCCAGCAGTCTCGGCAGCGAGCAGTACTTC. It translates to CASSLGSEQYF.

This chain joins TRBV7-6 and TRBJ2-2; D gene uncertain. There are 16 residues in the CDR3. V was trimmed by 0 bases and J by 1 base, leaving 9 bases between them. Germline V lookup: CDR1 SGHVS, CDR2 FNYEAQ. CDR3 nucleotides: TGTGCCAGCAGCTTAGCGGCCTCAGGGAACACCGGGGAGCTGTTTTTT. Its protein product is CASSLAASGNTGELFF.

Only one count was recorded for this clone. The chain joins TRBV19 to TRBJ1-4, with unresolved D. V was pared by 7 bases and J by 0 bases, with 18 bases between. CDR3 length equals 17 residues. CDR1 and CDR2 (germline): LNHDA, SQIVND (reference sequence). Here the CDR3 reads CASIQNPGAATNEKLFF. The CDR3 region has the DNA TGTGCCAGTATCCAGAATCCCGGAGCTGCAACTAATGAAAAACTGTTTTTT.

V is TRBV7-3 and J is TRBJ2-3; D is possibly TRBD1 or TRBD2 (6 bases each). Germline V gene sequence: CDR1 SGHTA, CDR2 FQGTGA. The CDR3 has 17 residues. Trimming cost V 7 bases and J 6 bases, with 26 bases left between them. CDR3 nucleotides: TGTGCCAGCACCGAGGTCCCAACTCGGGGGCTGGGGGATACGCAGTATTTT. Its translation: CASTEVPTRGLGDTQYF.

CDR3 protein: CASSRRDTEAFF. The CDR3 coding sequence is TGCGCCAGCAGCCGCAGGGACACTGAAGCTTTCTTT. The V and J genes are TRBV4-1 and TRBJ1-1, with a weak D call TRBD1 (5 bases). From germline, CDR1 is MGHRA and CDR2 YSYEKL. The CDR3 is 12 amino acids. V shed 4 bases and J shed 3 bases, with 6 bases lying between them.

This clone was seen once. The chain couples TRBV18 to TRBJ1-2, with TRBD1 matching 10 bases. The CDR3 sequence is 16 residues long. CDR1 is KGHSH, CDR2 LQKENI, per germline. V lost 3 bases to trimming and J lost 4 bases; unmatched junction nucleotides: 8. The CDR3 here is CASSPNSGQGFYGYTF. DNA for the CDR3: TGTGCCAGCTCACCCAATTCGGGACAGGGGTTCTATGGCTACACCTTC.

The genes are TRBV9 and TRBJ2-7, with a weak D call TRBD1 (6 bases). In germline, CDR1 is SGDLS, CDR2 YYNGEE. The CDR3 is 16 residues long. Trimming took off 0 bases at V and 2 bases at J, with 15 bases between the two ends. Here the CDR3 DNA reads TGTGCCAGCAGCGTAGGTGTTCAGGACAGAGCCTACGAGCAGTACTTC. Protein: CASSVGVQDRAYEQYF.

The rearrangement links TRBV27 to TRBJ2-1; 10 bases are shared with TRBD2. The CDR3 loop spans 16 amino acids. CDR1 is MNHEY, CDR2 SMNVEV, per germline (reference sequence). J gave up 4 bases and V 5 bases, and 8 bases lay outside the gene matches. The CDR3 nucleotides read TGTGCCAGCAGTGTCAGTAGCGGGGGGCAATACAATGAGCAGTTCTTC. As protein: CASSVSSGGQYNEQFF.

A single count supports this clone. The chain links TRBV10-3 to TRBJ2-7; 8 bases line up with TRBD1. With V trimmed by 3 bases and J by 0 bases, 4 bases remained unmatched. The CDR3 covers 15 residues. Germline CDR1 and CDR2: ENHRY and SYGVKD. This CDR3 reads CAISDPGQVSYEQYF. CDR3 DNA sequence: TGTGCCATCAGTGATCCGGGACAGGTCTCCTACGAGCAGTACTTC.

The gene calls are TRBV6-5 and TRBJ2-7; no firm D call. CDR3 size: 11 residues. Trimming shortened V by 10 bases and J by 3 bases, and 10 bases separated the two germline ends. The germline gives CDR1 MNHEY, CDR2 SVGAGI. CDR3 sequence: CAILTNYEQYF. Here the CDR3 DNA reads TGTGCCATCTTGACAAACTACGAGCAGTACTTC.

This clone is a singleton in its sample. The chain links TRBV7-3 to TRBJ1-2, with D possibly matching TRBD1 (5 bases). This CDR3 has 15 residues. Germline CDR1 is SGHTA and CDR2 is FQGTGA. The V end lost 5 bases, the J end lost 6 bases, and 19 bases lay between the germline ends. The CDR3: CASSPNRGPGDGYTF. CDR3 sequence (DNA): TGTGCCAGCAGCCCCAACCGGGGCCCCGGAGATGGCTACACCTTC. Combining the CDR3 with reference TRBV7-3 and TRBJ1-2 gives the whole variable domain GAGVSQTPSNKVTEKGKYVELRCDPISGHTALYWYRQSLGQGPEFLIYFQGTGAADDSGLPNDRFFAVRPEGSVSTLKIQRTERGDSAVYLCASSPNRGPGDGYTFGSGTRLTVV.